The clone carrying this T cell receptor (beta chain) has a handful of counts. This entry belongs to a study of Graves' ophthalmopathy and Graves' hyperthyroidism. Amplifying from RNA transcripts, the study obtained TCR beta CDR3 regions. An initial RT-PCR round employing HTBI primers preceded a second-round multiplex PCR. TCRdb fed the multiplex PCR reads into MiXCR, producing one record per CDR3 protein. Here the sample spans over a million distinct CDR3 sequences, 35% to 40% being singletons. The germline CDR1 and CDR2 sequences are SGHAT and FQNNGV. V trimming: 6 bases; J trimming: 7 bases; junction bases outside the gene matches: 7. The CDR3 is 14 residues long.

The receptor was derived from an adult man with Graves' hyperthyroidism. The rearrangement joins TRBV11-2 to TRBJ2-2; TRBD2 aligns across 8 bases. Sequenced material: peripheral blood or thyroid tissue (not recorded which). CDR3 sequence reads: CASSLSGSIGELFF. Written as DNA, the CDR3 is TGTGCCAGCAGTTTGAGCGGGAGTATCGGGGAGCTGTTTTTT. Full variable domain (missing parts from reference TRBV11-2 and TRBJ2-2): EAGVAQSPRYKIIEKRQSVAFWCNPISGHATLYWYQQILGQGPKLLIQFQNNGVVDDSQLPKDRFSAERLKGVDSTLKIQPAKLEDSAVYLCASSLSGSIGELFFGEGSRLTVL.